What follows is one T cell receptor (beta chain) and its context. The data stem from a study of cytomegalovirus exposure and HLA in healthy donors. Use of 60 Vbeta and 13 Jbeta primers characterized the PCR. Clones were read by immunoSEQ multiplex PCR, and TCRdb kept only the in-frame ones, dropping some. The data contain a few hundred thousand clones, approximately 81% of them seen just once; the ten biggest clones take up around 2.8%. This receptor was taken from a man aged 30 to 39 in good health and CMV-seronegative. Sequencing was performed on PBMCs.

CDR3: CASITTGMDTEAFF. DNA of the CDR3: TGTGCCAGCATCACTACAGGGATGGATACTGAAGCTTTCTTT. The V call is TRBV7-8, the J call TRBJ1-1, with D possibly being TRBD1 (6 bases). The CDR3 has 14 residues. The V gene's germline CDR1 is SGHVS and CDR2 FQNEAQ. V dropped 7 bases and J dropped 5 bases, with 17 bases sitting between them.